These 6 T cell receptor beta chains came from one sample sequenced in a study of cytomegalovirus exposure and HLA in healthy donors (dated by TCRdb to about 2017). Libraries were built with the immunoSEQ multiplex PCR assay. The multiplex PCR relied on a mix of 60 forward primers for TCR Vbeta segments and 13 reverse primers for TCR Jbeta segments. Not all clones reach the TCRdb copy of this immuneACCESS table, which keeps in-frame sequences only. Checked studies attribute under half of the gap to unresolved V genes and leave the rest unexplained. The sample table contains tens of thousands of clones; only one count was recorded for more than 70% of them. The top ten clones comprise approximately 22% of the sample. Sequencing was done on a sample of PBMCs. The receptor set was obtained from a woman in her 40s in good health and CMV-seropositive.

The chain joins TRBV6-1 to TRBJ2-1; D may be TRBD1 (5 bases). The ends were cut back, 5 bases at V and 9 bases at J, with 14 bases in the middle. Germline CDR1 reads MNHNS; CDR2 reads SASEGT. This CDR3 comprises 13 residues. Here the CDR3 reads CASSSRDASEQFF. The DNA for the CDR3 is TGTGCCAGCAGTTCCAGGGATGCCAGTGAGCAGTTCTTC.

The CDR3: CASGPSRTMNTEAFF. The CDR3 coding sequence is TGTGCTAGTGGTCCTTCCCGGACTATGAACACTGAAGCTTTCTTT. The chain links TRBV12-5 to TRBJ1-1, with D unclear. Germline CDR1 and CDR2: LGHNT and FRNRAP. The V end lost 5 bases, the J end lost 0 bases, and 13 bases lay between the germline ends. The CDR3 length is 15 residues.

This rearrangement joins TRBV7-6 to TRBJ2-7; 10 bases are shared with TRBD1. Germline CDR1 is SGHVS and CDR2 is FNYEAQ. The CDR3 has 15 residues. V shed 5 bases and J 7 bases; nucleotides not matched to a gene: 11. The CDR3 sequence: CASSPPGTGVREQYF. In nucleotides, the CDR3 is TGTGCCAGCAGCCCCCCCGGGACAGGGGTTAGAGAGCAGTACTTC.

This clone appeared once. The CDR3 DNA is TGTGCCAGTAGTTCACCCGGACAGGGCCCTAATGAAAAACTGTTTTTT. Translating it yields CASSSPGQGPNEKLFF. The J gene is TRBJ1-4, the V gene TRBV19, with TRBD1 matching 8 bases. V dropped 5 bases and J dropped 3; count of bases not matched to a gene: 8. The CDR3 consists of 16 residues. CDR1 is LNHDA and CDR2 is SQIVND in the germline V gene (reference sequence).

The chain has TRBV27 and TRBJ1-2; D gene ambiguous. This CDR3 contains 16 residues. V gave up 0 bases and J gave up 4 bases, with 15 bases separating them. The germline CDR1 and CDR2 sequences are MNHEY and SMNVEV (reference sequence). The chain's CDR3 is CASSLSRPGEGYGYTF. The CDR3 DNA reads TGTGCCAGCAGTTTATCAAGACCCGGGGAGGGCTATGGCTACACCTTC.

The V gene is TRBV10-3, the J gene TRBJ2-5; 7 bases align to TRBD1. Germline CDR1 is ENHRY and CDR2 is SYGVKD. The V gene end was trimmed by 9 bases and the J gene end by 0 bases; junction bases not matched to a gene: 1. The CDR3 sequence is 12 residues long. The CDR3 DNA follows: TGTGCCATAGGACAGGACCAAGAGACCCAGTACTTC. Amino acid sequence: CAIGQDQETQYF.